The rows below give T cell receptor beta chains drawn from one sample of a study of blood T cells in healthy people across ages. TCRdb itself ran the 5' RACE reads through MiXCR, one entry per CDR3 protein. The sample gives 550,000 to 800,000 distinct CDR3 sequences, approximately 31% of which show up once; just over 15% is in the top ten. The sample taken for sequencing was blood. These receptor sequences come from a woman aged 80 or over in good health. Each CDR3 is given with its conserved first and last residue. The D gene is left open where the match is weak. Only some rows state a clone size, as once, few, many or a class for expanded clones.

>many|TRBD1|TRBV7-2|TRBJ1-2
TGTGCCAGCAGCCGAACTATGGACAGGGCCTATGGCTACACCTTC
CASSRTMDRAYGYTF
>-|-|TRBV11-1|TRBJ2-7
TGTGCCAGCAGCTTAATGAGGGCCCTCGCACACGAGCAGTACTTC
CASSLMRALAHEQYF
>many|-|TRBV6-2/TRBV6-3|TRBJ1-2
TGTGCCAGCAGAACCTCGACAAGTTCGGATGGCTACACCTTC
CASRTSTSSDGYTF
>-|TRBD2|TRBV5-1|TRBJ2-3
TGCGCCAGCAACTTGGAGGTAGCGGGGGCCGCGGGAGATACGCAGTATTTT
CASNLEVAGAAGDTQYF
>-|TRBD1|TRBV24-1|TRBJ1-2
TGTGCCACCAGGGATTGGGACAGGGGCAACGGCCACACCTTC
CATRDWDRGNGHTF
>many|-|TRBV6-2/TRBV6-3|TRBJ2-7
TGTGCCAGCAGCCCCTACAGGAGTACTTCCTACGAGCAGTACTTC
CASSPYRSTSYEQYF
>-|-|TRBV6-1|TRBJ1-5
TGTGCCAGCAGCCACGGCAGCAATCAGCCCCAGCATTTT
CASSHGSNQPQHF
>-|-|TRBV12-3/TRBV12-4|TRBJ2-2
TGTGCCAGCAGCAGAAGGGGAGACGCCGGGGAGCTGTTTTTT
CASSRRGDAGELFF
>many|TRBD1|TRBV18|TRBJ2-7
TGTGCCAGCTCCCGCAGGCCTCGGACAGGAGACTACGAGCAGTACTTC
CASSRRPRTGDYEQYF
>many|-|TRBV9|TRBJ2-1
TGTGCCAGCAGCGTAGGGGTCCAGATGGGCTACAATGAGCAGTTCTTC
CASSVGVQMGYNEQFF
>many|-|TRBV4-1|TRBJ2-3
TGCGCCAGCAGCCAAGATCAGGGGGGGACCCTCGGCACAGATACGCAGTATTTT
CASSQDQGGTLGTDTQYF
>-|TRBD2|TRBV5-1|TRBJ2-1
TGCGCCAGCAGCACCGGACTAGCGGGAACCAATGAGCAGTTCTTC
CASSTGLAGTNEQFF
>-|TRBD1|TRBV2|TRBJ1-1
TGTGCCAGCAGTGAAGATGCAGGACAGGGGGTAACTGAAGCTTTCTTT
CASSEDAGQGVTEAFF
>many|-|TRBV12-3/TRBV12-4|TRBJ1-2
TGTGCCAGCAGTTTTCCGTCTAACTATGGCTACACCTTC
CASSFPSNYGYTF
>-|-|TRBV10-3|TRBJ1-5
TGTGCCGCCCACGGGGATAGCAATCAGCCCCAGCATTTT
CAAHGDSNQPQHF
>many|-|TRBV25-1|TRBJ1-6
TGTGCCAGCAGGAGAGGGGCGTGGGGTAATTCACCCCTCCACTTT
CASRRGAWGNSPLHF
>many|-|TRBV5-1|TRBJ1-2
TGCGCCAGCAGCTTGGACACAGGATTTTCCTATGGCTACACCTTC
CASSLDTGFSYGYTF